This T cell receptor (beta chain) comes out of a study of blood T cell repertoires in COVID-19. Overall study: PBMCs, B-cell-depleted T cells, or T cells were the source of the cDNA or gDNA that made up the material.

Study processing details: Estimated nucleated cell counts came from reference gene primer amplification. Data came from immunoSEQ multiplex PCR; TCRdb stores just in-frame clones and leaves some out. V and J calls and clone size are those listed in that table; D and trimming were worked out from the DNA. This table has around 140,000 clones, 65% to 85% appearing once. The CDR3 consists of 15 residues. V was pared by 6 bases and J by 8 bases, with 8 bases of the junction left unmatched. Looked up from germline, CDR1 is MRHNA and CDR2 is SNTAGT. The TCR comes from a man younger than 45 with COVID-19, enrolled during active disease. The chain combines TRBV6-4 with TRBJ2-1, with 12 bases matching TRBD2. The sample was peripheral blood. The DNA for the CDR3 is TGTGCCAGCAGGCAGACTAGCGGGAGCACTTATGAGCAGTTCTTC. Protein product: CASRQTSGSTYEQFF.